The 6 T cell receptor beta chains below all came from one sample that was sequenced in a study of human T cells and chemical hapten exposure (dated by TCRdb to about 2021). Reading the label with the study, this specimen's time point is: patch test 3, about 24 weeks after DPC sensitization. The treatment or condition label here, explained by the study, means: therapeutic diphenylcyclopropenone sensitization with weekly scalp DPC. The library came from RACE. This sample was sequenced with a NextSeq 500. TCRdb reprocessing: public reads trimmed at Q25 with fastp, clones called with MiXCR, in-frame beta chains kept. Entries are consolidated by CDR3 protein sequence, retaining the most common genes and DNA. The sample table records about 52,000 distinct CDR3 sequences; approximately 9.9% of these occur just once. 16% of the sample lies in the top ten. The sequencing here drew on whole blood, taken in connection with sensitization to the hapten diphenylcyclopropenone (DPC). The origin of the receptors is a woman in her thirties or forties with alopecia areata. Some clones in this sample may be carry-over from other donors' samples.

This clonotype has a count of ten or more. The V gene is TRBV13, the J gene TRBJ2-3; possibly TRBD1 for D (6 bases). The CDR3 is 14 amino acids. In germline, CDR1 is PRHDT, CDR2 FYEKMQ (reference sequence). V was trimmed by 8 bases and J by 4 bases, leaving 16 bases between them. The CDR3 DNA sequence: TGTGCCAGCCAGGCAAACAGGGTCCCAGATACGCAGTATTTT. Translation gives CASQANRVPDTQYF.

This clonotype was seen a few times. The chain is built from TRBV9 and TRBJ1-1, with D hard to call. The CDR3 extends over 14 amino acids. CDR1 SGDLS and CDR2 YYNGEE come from the germline V gene. Trimming shortened V by 0 bases and J by 3 bases, and 9 bases separated the two germline ends. The CDR3 reads CASSVDRVDTEAFF. For the CDR3, the DNA is TGTGCCAGCAGCGTAGACAGAGTAGACACTGAAGCTTTCTTT.

This clonotype was picked up a small number of times. The chain is built from TRBV18 and TRBJ2-3; 10 nucleotides agree with TRBD2. The V gene end was trimmed by 0 bases and the J gene end by 2 bases; junction bases not matched to a gene: 5. From germline, CDR1 is KGHSH and CDR2 LQKENI. This CDR3 has 17 residues. CDR3 protein: CASSPPWLAGDTDTQYF. The CDR3 DNA reads TGTGCCAGCTCACCACCCTGGCTAGCGGGGGACACAGATACGCAGTATTTT.

The chain combines TRBV29-1 with TRBJ2-4; 7 bases are a match to TRBD2. The CDR3 runs 13 residues. Germline lookup yields CDR1 SQVTM and CDR2 ANQGSEA. V was clipped by 5 bases and J by 9 bases; unmatched bases: 10. CDR3 bases: TGCAGCGTTAAATTAGCGGGCTTCGGCATTCAGTACTTC. Translating gives CSVKLAGFGIQYF.

V is TRBV7-6 and J is TRBJ2-5; D ambiguous. Trimming shortened V by 0 bases and J by 5 bases, and 7 bases separated the two germline ends. The CDR3 is 13 amino acids. Looked up from germline, CDR1 is SGHVS and CDR2 is FNYEAQ. DNA of the CDR3: TGTGCCAGCAGCTTAGCGAACCCGGAGACCCAGTACTTC. Its protein is CASSLANPETQYF.

This clonotype occurred many times. The rearrangement uses TRBV25-1 and TRBJ1-4, with TRBD1 identical over 7 bases. The CDR3 runs to 16 residues. The germline V gene has CDR1 MGHDK and CDR2 SYGVNS. With V trimmed by 1 base and J by 2 bases, 4 bases remained unmatched. CDR3: CASSESGGGTNEKLFF. CDR3 DNA sequence: TGTGCCAGCAGTGAATCTGGAGGGGGCACTAATGAAAAACTGTTTTTT. The entire variable domain, with the rest obtained from reference TRBV25-1 and TRBJ1-4, is as follows: EADIYQTPRYLVIGTGKKITLECSQTMGHDKMYWYQQDPGMELHLIHYSYGVNSTEKGDLSSESTVSRIRTEHFPLTLESARPSHTSQYLCASSESGGGTNEKLFFGSGTQLSVL.